Listed here are 10 T cell receptor beta chains from one sample, sequenced in a study of cytomegalovirus exposure and HLA in healthy donors. PCR employed 60 Vbeta and 13 Jbeta primers. TCRdb's copy holds only in-frame clones and misses some; the assay was immunoSEQ multiplex PCR. The data hold roughly 230,000 clones, with about nine tenths observed a single time. Sequencing was performed on PBMCs. The receptor source for this set is a girl aged 2-10 years in good health and CMV-seronegative.

The chain combines TRBV6-1 with TRBJ1-4; 7 bases match TRBD1. The CDR3 is 15 amino acids. Germline V gene sequence: CDR1 MNHNS, CDR2 SASEGT. V gave up 5 bases and J gave up 8 bases; unmatched junction bases: 11. The DNA of the CDR3 is TGTGCCAGCAGTAAACCGACAGGGAGAGGGGAAAAACTGTTTTTT. It specifies CASSKPTGRGEKLFF.

This sequence joins TRBV11-3 and TRBJ2-7, with D unclear. Germline V gene data show CDR1 as SGHNT and CDR2 as YENEEA. The CDR3 contains 13 residues. Trimming removed 1 base from V and 2 bases from J, with 6 bases in between. The CDR3 DNA reads as TGTGCCAGCAGCTTAGGCAGAACCTACGAGCAGTACTTC. It codes for CASSLGRTYEQYF.

The sample holds one count of this clone. The DNA of the CDR3 is TGTGCCAGCAGGCTTGGGCAGACCCTCAACACCGGGGAGCTGTTTTTT. This sequence encodes CASRLGQTLNTGELFF. The chain has TRBV27 and TRBJ2-2; D is unclear. The V end lost 6 bases, the J end lost 2 bases, and 16 bases lay between the germline ends. CDR3 size: 16 residues. The germline gives CDR1 MNHEY, CDR2 SMNVEV (reference sequence).

V is TRBV2 and J is TRBJ1-2; D may be TRBD1 (5 bases). CDR1 and CDR2 (germline): SNHLY, FYNNEI. This CDR3 contains 14 residues. V lost 8 bases to trimming and J lost 5 bases, with 18 bases between them. Written as DNA, the CDR3 is TGTGCCAGCGCGAAGGAAGGGGCAAGGTATGGCTACACCTTC. This encodes CASAKEGARYGYTF.

The CDR3: CASNQAGGGDEQFF. The CDR3 nucleotides are TGTGCCAGCAATCAGGCGGGGGGCGGGGATGAGCAGTTCTTC. The genes are TRBV6-5 and TRBJ2-1; 8 bases align to TRBD2. The CDR3 length is 14 residues. The germline CDR1 and CDR2 sequences are MNHEY and SVGAGI. V shed 7 bases and J 8 bases; nucleotides not matched to a gene: 10.

This clone has more than one count but fewer than ten. The gene calls are TRBV18 and TRBJ1-5; TRBD1 aligns across 8 bases. CDR1 and CDR2 (germline): KGHSH, LQKENI. The CDR3 has 15 amino acids. The junction had 7 bases not matched to a gene; V was cut back by 5 bases and J by 4 bases. As DNA, the CDR3 is TGTGCCAGCTCAACGACAGGGGAGGCGAATCAGCCCCAGCATTTT. Its protein product is CASSTTGEANQPQHF.

The chain joins TRBV6-1 to TRBJ1-2, with TRBD1 matching 8 bases. Germline CDR1 is MNHNS and CDR2 is SASEGT. Trimming cost V 1 base and J 5 bases; bases outside gene matches: 15. The CDR3 runs to 18 residues. CDR3 region: CASSEVGFGTGARYGYTF. DNA for the CDR3: TGTGCCAGCAGTGAAGTGGGGTTCGGGACAGGCGCACGTTATGGCTACACCTTC.

As to this clone: Other DNA sequences within the sample encode an identical CDR3. The V and J genes are TRBV6-5 and TRBJ1-2; TRBD1 aligns across 7 bases. V was clipped by 6 bases and J by 0 bases; unmatched bases: 4. There are 14 residues in the CDR3. Germline assignment: CDR1 MNHEY and CDR2 SVGAGI. This CDR3 is CASRETGTNYGYTF. Here the CDR3 DNA reads TGTGCCAGCAGAGAGACAGGGACTAACTATGGCTACACCTTC.

This chain connects TRBV4-2 to TRBJ2-3; the match to TRBD2 covers 16 bases. The CDR3 totals 21 residues. V lost 0 bases to trimming and J lost 4 bases; unmatched junction nucleotides: 13. Per germline, CDR1 LGHNA and CDR2 YNFKEQ. The CDR3 nucleotides read TGTGCCAGCAGCCAAGAAAGGGGGACTAGCGGGAGGGCCGGTCTATCAGATACGCAGTATTTT. It yields the protein CASSQERGTSGRAGLSDTQYF.

The chain links TRBV7-3 to TRBJ2-1; D not resolved. The CDR3 covers 13 residues. Trimming took 2 bases from V and 5 from J, leaving 7 bases between them. Germline CDR1 SGHTA, CDR2 FQGTGA. The CDR3 loop reads CASSLGTNNEQFF. The CDR3 DNA follows: TGTGCCAGCAGCTTAGGTACAAACAATGAGCAGTTCTTC. Filled out from reference TRBV7-3 and TRBJ2-1, the complete variable domain reads GAGVSQTPSNKVTEKGKYVELRCDPISGHTALYWYRQSLGQGPEFLIYFQGTGAADDSGLPNDRFFAVRPEGSVSTLKIQRTERGDSAVYLCASSLGTNNEQFFGPGTRLTVL.